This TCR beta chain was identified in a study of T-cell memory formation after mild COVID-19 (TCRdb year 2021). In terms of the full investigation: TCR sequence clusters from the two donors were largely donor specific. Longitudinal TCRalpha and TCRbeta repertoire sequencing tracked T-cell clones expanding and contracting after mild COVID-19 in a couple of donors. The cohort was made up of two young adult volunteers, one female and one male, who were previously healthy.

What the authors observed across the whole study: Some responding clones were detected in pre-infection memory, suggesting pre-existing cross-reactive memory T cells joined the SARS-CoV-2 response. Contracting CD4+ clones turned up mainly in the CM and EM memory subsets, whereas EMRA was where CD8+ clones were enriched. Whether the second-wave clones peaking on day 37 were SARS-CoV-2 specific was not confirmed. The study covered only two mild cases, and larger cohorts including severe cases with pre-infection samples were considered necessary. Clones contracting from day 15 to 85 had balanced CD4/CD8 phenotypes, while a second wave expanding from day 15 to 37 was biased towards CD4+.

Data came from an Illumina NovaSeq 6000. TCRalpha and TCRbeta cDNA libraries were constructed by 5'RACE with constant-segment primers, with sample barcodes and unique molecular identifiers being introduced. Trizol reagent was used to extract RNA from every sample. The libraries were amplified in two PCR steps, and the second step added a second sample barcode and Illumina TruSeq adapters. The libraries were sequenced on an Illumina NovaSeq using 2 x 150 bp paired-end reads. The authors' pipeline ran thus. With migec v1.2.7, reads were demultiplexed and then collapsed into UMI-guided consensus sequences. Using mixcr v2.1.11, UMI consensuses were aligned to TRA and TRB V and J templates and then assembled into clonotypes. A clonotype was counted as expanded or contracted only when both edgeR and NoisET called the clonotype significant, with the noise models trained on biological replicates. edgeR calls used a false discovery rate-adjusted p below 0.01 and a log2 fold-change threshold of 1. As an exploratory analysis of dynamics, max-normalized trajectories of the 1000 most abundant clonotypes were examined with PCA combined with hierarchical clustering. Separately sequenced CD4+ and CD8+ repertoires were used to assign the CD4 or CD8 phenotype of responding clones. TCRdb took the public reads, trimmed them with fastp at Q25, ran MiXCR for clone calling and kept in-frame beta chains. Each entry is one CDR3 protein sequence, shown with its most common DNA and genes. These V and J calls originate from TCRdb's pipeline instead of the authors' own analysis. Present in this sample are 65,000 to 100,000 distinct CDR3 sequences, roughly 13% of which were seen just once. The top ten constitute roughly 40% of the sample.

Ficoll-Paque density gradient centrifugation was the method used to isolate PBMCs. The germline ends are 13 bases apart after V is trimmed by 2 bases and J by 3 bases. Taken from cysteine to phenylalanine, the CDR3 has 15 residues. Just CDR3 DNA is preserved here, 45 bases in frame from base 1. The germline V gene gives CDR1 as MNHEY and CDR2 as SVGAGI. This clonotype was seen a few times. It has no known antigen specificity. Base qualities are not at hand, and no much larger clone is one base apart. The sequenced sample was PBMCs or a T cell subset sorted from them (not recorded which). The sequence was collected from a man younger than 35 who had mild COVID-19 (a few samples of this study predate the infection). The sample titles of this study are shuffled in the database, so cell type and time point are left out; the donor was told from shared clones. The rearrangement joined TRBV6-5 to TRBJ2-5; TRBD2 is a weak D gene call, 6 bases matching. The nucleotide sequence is TGTGCCAGCAGTTACGGGGCCGGGGGTGAAGAGACCCAGTACTTC. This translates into CASSYGAGGEETQYF.